Described below is a single T cell receptor beta chain sequence and its context. The antigen remains undetermined. Trimming at V came to 5 bases and at J to 0 bases, leaving 13 bases not matched to a gene. This CDR3 has 18 amino acids. CDR1 and CDR2 (germline): MNHNS, SASEGT. Individuals who donated were healthy Caucasians from Russia aged about 6 to 90. The record originates from a study of blood T cells in healthy people across ages. Using a J-beta primer mix together with a sample-barcoded 5' primer, a second PCR was run for roughly 7 to 12 cycles. TCRdb reprocessed the 5' RACE reads with MiXCR, giving one entry per CDR3 protein. The sample yields 780,000 or so distinct CDR3 sequences, more than 55% seen once. Study-wide findings and caveats: Researchers report that TCR beta diversity correlated strongly with naive T cell percentage. With unsorted PBMCs, a conclusive comparison of naive versus antigen-experienced cells was not possible.

This receptor was obtained from a man in his forties in good health. The rearrangement links TRBV6-1 to TRBJ2-7; TRBD1 aligns across 10 bases. Sequenced input: blood. The CDR3: CASSKTGTGDRSSYEQYF. CDR3 DNA: TGTGCCAGCAGTAAGACCGGGACAGGGGATCGTAGCTCCTACGAGCAGTACTTC.